The present T cell receptor (beta chain) was sequenced within a study of tumor-infiltrating lymphocytes in primary liver carcinoma. Germline CDR1 SGHAT, CDR2 FQNNGV. Termini included, the CDR3 measures 17 amino acids. DNA and RNA were both co-extracted from approximately 20-30 mg of bulk tissue that had not been sorted. Surgical resection was used to treat these primary liver carcinoma patients. For this clonotype: The CDR3 end shows no conserved phenylalanine or tryptophan, and so a read error is likely. The limits of the CDR3 on the DNA are not certain, so only TCRdb's listed CDR3 is given.

A primer in the constant region served to generate TCR beta cDNA from 500 to 600 ng of total RNA. Library construction for TCR beta comprised three nested multiplex PCR rounds performed with slightly modified ARM-PCR. TRBV1-TRBV30 forward primers paired with a C-beta reverse primer drove the first two PCR rounds, around 9 cycles each. TCRdb called the multiplex PCR reads again in MiXCR, with one record for every CDR3 protein. The sample comprises about 99,000 distinct CDR3 sequences, more than 60% of which are singletons, and 9% to 10% rests with the top ten. The rearrangement uses TRBV11-2 and TRBJ2-1; TRBD2, the table's D call, was not compared with the DNA. The sequence derives from a woman aged 55-70 years with primary liver carcinoma and hepatitis B virus infection. Sequenced: liver tumor tissue from sampling region 5. Stated subset: tumor region T5, tumor centre. The CDR3 sequence is CASSRRLAGGPGDERLL.